This TCR beta chain was recovered during a study of cytomegalovirus exposure and HLA in healthy donors. Study details: Drawn from HLA-typed donors, around 85 million unique TCRs were held in an early data release. Notes on the study in general: After further analysis at a later stage, 17,000 or so TCR beta sequences were associated with HLA alleles at 0.05 false discovery rate. As confirmed in vitro, three CMV-associated chains were specific for CMV antigens.

Regarding donors, all were healthy bone marrow donors. Between the trimmed V and J ends, which lost 0 bases and 9 bases, there was a span of 18 bases. The CDR3 totals 16 residues. CDR1 and CDR2 (germline): LNHNV, YYDKDF (reference sequence). Concerning this clone itself: As yet, its antigen is unknown.

Researchers ran the PCR with 60 Vbeta and 13 Jbeta primers. Here immunoSEQ multiplex PCR was the method, and the copy in TCRdb shows in-frame clones only, minus some. The sample contains 150,000 to 200,000 clones, 80% to 90% of which appear only once. Source material: PBMCs. This sequence joins TRBV15 and TRBJ1-5, with D tentatively TRBD1 (5 bases). The receptor comes from a woman in her 30s in good health and CMV-seropositive. The DNA for the CDR3 is TGTGCCACCAGCAGAGATCTACTCGGGGGAATCTGGCCCCAGCATTTT. As protein: CATSRDLLGGIWPQHF.